This T cell receptor beta chain is drawn from a study of T cells in Graves' hyperthyroidism and ophthalmopathy (dated by TCRdb to about 2019). Study-level background: To identify distinguishing TCR V-J signatures, a discovery cohort of 95 to 100 patients was used, comprising some 45 with Graves' ophthalmopathy and approximately 58 with stable Graves' hyperthyroidism. In addition, the study compared T-cell repertoires in thyroid tissue and in blood from six Graves' hyperthyroidism patients. The 90 to 100 discovery patients were randomly split 7:3 into training and test sets. Prospective prediction of ophthalmopathy was tested in an independent validation cohort consisting of 18 hyperthyroidism patients and some 17 patients who later progressed to ophthalmopathy. Once sampling was done, hyperthyroidism patients were given methimazole at a starting dose of 30 mg daily, whereas ophthalmopathy patients were given high-dose intravenous methylprednisolone. According to the paper, TCR Vbeta CDR3 sequencing was carried out on approximately 140 peripheral blood samples, which came from fewer than 50 ophthalmopathy, 75 to 80 hyperthyroidism and approximately 17 progressor patients. The investigation overall reported the following: Sample size was not statistically predetermined, and investigators were not blinded to group allocation. A model built on a 13 V-J signature distinguished ophthalmopathy from stable hyperthyroidism, reaching about 88% sensitivity and about 81% specificity in cross-validation and 80%/75% in testing. In validation, progression to ophthalmopathy was predicted by the model with around 71% sensitivity and 72% to 85% specificity, a median of about 6 months before onset. Blood samples also contained most of the expanded thyroid clonotypes (frequency above 0.001), which suggests that blood repertoires may reflect thyroid immune responses.

The CDR3 runs 15 amino acids, cysteine and phenylalanine included. Kept here is only the CDR3 DNA, which spans 45 bases and is read in frame from base 1. V loses 5 bases, J loses 2 bases, and the germline ends lie 15 bases apart. Based on the germline V gene, the CDR1 and CDR2 sequences are SGHRS and YFSETQ. This clonotype has at least ten counts. There is no known antigen for this receptor. Qualities for individual bases were not recorded, and no much larger clone is one base off. TCR beta CDR3 regions were amplified from RNA transcripts. A first-round RT-PCR of the TCR CDR3 used the HTBI primer set with the Qiagen OneStep RT-PCR kit. A second multiplex PCR round built the libraries, followed by size selection and purification. Paired-end sequencing of the libraries was performed with 100 bp reads on an Illumina HiSeq2000. The source study handled its data this way. SOAPnuke was used to process the raw data, removing reads that contained adapters or uncalled bases, had a mean Phred below 15, or lacked an exact match to the constant primer or identifier. COPE v1.2.5 was used to merge high-quality paired reads, and clonotypes were defined as unique nucleotide sequences. Clonotypes were aligned to IMGT TRBV, TRBD and TRBJ reference segments using MiTCR v1.1. The analysis was restricted to V-J combinations with a frequency above 0.0001, which together covered roughly 99% of the repertoires. The TCS score was defined as F50 (clonal expansion) divided by E x V (chaos), with BLOSUM62-based TCRdist calculated between CDR3 peptides within each V-J. Welch's t-statistics and random forest reduced around 510 V-J features to around 14, which were used in a naive Bayes classifier (R e1071). The Morisita-Horn index was used to measure how similar the thyroid and blood repertoires were. The raw public reads went through TCRdb reprocessing: fastp at Q25, MiXCR clone calling, in-frame beta chains kept. Rows matching on CDR3 protein sequence are summarized as one entry with the most common DNA and genes. TCRdb's processing, not the authors' own work, is the source of the V and J calls. The sample table records some 92,000 distinct CDR3 sequences; roughly 40% of these occur just once. The ten largest clones capture roughly 10% of the sample.

Graves' hyperthyroidism was defined as stable when no progression to ophthalmopathy occurred over 18 months of follow-up. Hyperthyroidism patients were aged 18 to 65 years and newly diagnosed, with disease duration of less than 2 months. Exclusion was applied to patients with uncontrolled infections, other autoimmune diseases, pregnancy or lactation. Diagnoses relied on clinical symptoms, serum thyroxine and TRAb, thyroid ultrasound and orbital computed tomography. Total RNA was extracted using Trizol reagent, and RNA quality was assessed on an Agilent 2100 Bioanalyzer. Sequenced input: peripheral blood or thyroid tissue (not recorded which). This chain joins TRBV5-1 to TRBJ2-3; the D gene remains uncertain. The receptor comes from a woman in her twenties or thirties with Graves' hyperthyroidism. CDR3 reads: CASRLVESLTDTQYF. In nucleotide form, the sequence is TGCGCCAGCAGGCTGGTGGAGTCCCTCACAGATACGCAGTATTTT. The full variable domain, with segments outside the CDR3 supplied by the reference TRBV5-1 and TRBJ2-3 proteins, appears as KAGVTQTPRYLIKTRGQQVTLSCSPISGHRSVSWYQQTPGQGLQFLFEYFSETQRNKGNFPGRFSGRQFSNSRSEMNVSTLELGDSALYLCASRLVESLTDTQYFGPGTRLTVL.